Below are 14 T cell receptor beta chains sequenced from a single sample in a study of T cell clones after liver transplantation. Data came from immunoSEQ multiplex PCR; TCRdb stores just in-frame clones and leaves some out. The table shows about 100,000 clones, with 75% to 90% occurring only once. This specimen was CD4+ T cells from blood, taken before liver transplant. The receptor source for this set is a human donor who received a liver transplant.

The chain joins TRBV19 to TRBJ2-6, with a possible D match to TRBD1 (5 bases). Trimming stripped 4 bases from V and 3 bases from J, with 10 bases between. Germline V CDR1 and CDR2: LNHDA, SQIVND (reference sequence). The CDR3 covers 15 residues. Written as DNA, the CDR3 is TGTGCCAGTAGTACGTGGGGCAGTGGGGCCAACGTCCTGACTTTC. It specifies CASSTWGSGANVLTF.

V and J are TRBV2 and TRBJ1-1; TRBD1 matches at 9 bases. The CDR3 sequence is 14 residues long. Germline loops: CDR1 SNHLY, CDR2 FYNNEI. Unmatched junction bases numbered 4, after V lost 3 bases and J lost 5 bases. The DNA for the CDR3 is TGTGCCAGCAGTGATGGGACAGGGTGGACTGAAGCTTTCTTT. As protein: CASSDGTGWTEAFF. Filled out from reference TRBV2 and TRBJ1-1, the complete variable domain reads EPEVTQTPSHQVTQMGQEVILRCVPISNHLYFYWYRQILGQKVEFLVSFYNNEISEKSEIFDDQFSVERPDGSNFTLKIRSTKLEDSAMYFCASSDGTGWTEAFFGQGTRLTVV.

The chain joins TRBV9 to TRBJ2-3, with D uncertain. The germline V gene encodes CDR1 SGDLS and CDR2 YYNGEE. The CDR3 runs to 12 residues. V lost 4 bases to trimming and J lost 2 bases, with 5 bases between them. The CDR3 DNA sequence: TGTGCCAGCAGCCCTCCCACAGATACGCAGTATTTT. Its translation is CASSPPTDTQYF.

This chain uses TRBV6-1 with TRBJ2-3, with 10 bases lining up with TRBD1. Trimming took 6 bases from V and 7 from J; bases not matched to a gene: 7. Germline CDR1 and CDR2: MNHNS and SASEGT. This CDR3 contains 14 residues. The CDR3 spells CASSADRGQNTQYF. The CDR3 coding sequence is TGTGCCAGCAGCGCTGACAGGGGGCAAAATACGCAGTATTTT.

The table lists this clone with a count of one. The V call is TRBV7-9, the J call TRBJ1-1; D gene uncertain. This CDR3 spans 13 amino acids. V gave up 0 bases and J gave up 11 bases, with 13 bases separating them. Looked up from germline, CDR1 is SEHNR and CDR2 is FQNEAQ (reference sequence). CDR3 DNA sequence: TGTGCCAGCAGCTTAGCGCGGGTCGATGGGGCTTTCTTT. It is translated as CASSLARVDGAFF.

The chain employs TRBV5-6 and TRBJ2-1; D unresolved. V was shortened by 4 bases and J by 2 bases, with 1 base between the two germline ends. The CDR3 is 11 amino acids. Germline CDR1 is SGHDT and CDR2 is YYEEEE. CDR3 nucleotides: TGTGCCAGCAGCGCCTACAATGAGCAGTTCTTC. Protein: CASSAYNEQFF.

The chain couples TRBV5-1 to TRBJ2-7, with TRBD2 matching over 9 bases. J lost 3 bases, V lost 4 bases, and 5 bases had no gene match. Germline V CDR1 and CDR2: SGHRS, YFSETQ. CDR3 size: 14 residues. CDR3 sequence reads: CASSAGTSNYEQYF. As DNA, the CDR3 is TGCGCCAGCAGCGCTGGGACTAGCAACTACGAGCAGTACTTC.

The chain recombines TRBV2 with TRBJ2-5, with D unresolved. The CDR3 has 10 residues. V was clipped by 5 bases and J by 9 bases, with 7 bases between them. In germline, CDR1 is SNHLY, CDR2 FYNNEI. The CDR3 here is CASSLSPQYF. In DNA form, the CDR3 reads TGTGCCAGCAGTCTTTCGCCCCAGTACTTC.

The chain couples TRBV6-5 to TRBJ1-5; D not certain. The CDR3 contains 14 residues. Germline CDR1 is MNHEY and CDR2 is SVGAGI. V dropped 4 bases and J dropped 0 bases, with 7 bases sitting between them. The CDR3 bases are TGTGCCAGCAGTTCCCCGGGTAGCAATCAGCCCCAGCATTTT. It specifies CASSSPGSNQPQHF.

V gene TRBV5-4 combines with J gene TRBJ2-2; a weak D match, TRBD2 (6 bases). The CDR3 has 16 residues. V shed 4 bases and J shed 2 bases, with 15 bases lying between them. Germline-derived CDR1 and CDR2 are SGHNT and YYREEE (reference sequence). The CDR3 DNA follows: TGTGCCAGCAGCGGCGGGTTGGGACTTAACACCGGGGAGCTGTTTTTT. Its protein is CASSGGLGLNTGELFF.

Note on this clone: A read error may produce the germline difference seen at one junction end. The chain uses TRBV19 and TRBJ2-1; tentatively, D is TRBD2 (5 bases). CDR1 is LNHDA and CDR2 is SQIVND in the germline V gene (reference sequence). The CDR3 contains 9 residues. In nucleotides, the CDR3 is TGTGCTGCGGGCAATAAGCAGTTCTTC. The encoded protein is CAAGNKQFF.

This clone was detected only once. This chain links TRBV10-3 with TRBJ2-5; 9 bases fit TRBD1. The V and J ends lost 5 bases and 5 bases, in that order; junction bases with no gene match: 3. The length of the CDR3 is 13 residues. Germline loops: CDR1 ENHRY, CDR2 SYGVKD. Written as DNA, the CDR3 is TGTGCCATCAGTAGGGGGACAGGGGAGACCCAGTACTTC. Translating it yields CAISRGTGETQYF.

The genes are TRBV28 and TRBJ2-1, with TRBD2 matching 7 bases. Trimming took 3 bases from V and 4 from J; bases not matched to a gene: 9. Germline V gene data show CDR1 as MDHEN and CDR2 as SYDVKM. The CDR3 sequence is 16 residues long. In DNA, the CDR3 is TGTGCCAGCAGTTTGGTGGGGTCGGGGGGATACAATGAGCAGTTCTTC. Amino acid sequence: CASSLVGSGGYNEQFF.

This rearrangement joins TRBV7-9 to TRBJ1-2; tentative D call: TRBD1 (6 bases). The CDR3 extends over 15 amino acids. CDR1 is SEHNR, CDR2 FQNEAQ, per germline (reference sequence). Trimming shortened V by 0 bases and J by 8 bases, and 16 bases separated the two germline ends. The CDR3 DNA reads TGTGCCAGCAGCTTAGCGCAGGACAGTCTATGGGGCTACACCTTC. Protein: CASSLAQDSLWGYTF.